This TCR beta chain was sequenced in a study of cytomegalovirus exposure and HLA in healthy donors (dated by TCRdb to 2016 to 2017). Regarding the research as a whole: An earlier analysis of approximately 550 of the donors reported 250 to 350 Gb of sequence data and 120 million or so unique TCR beta sequences from around 200 million T cells. Around 330 gigabases of sequencing data and 70 million to 100 million unique TCR sequences made up an early release that covered about 640 HLA-typed donors. The genetic ancestry cluster associated with self-reported Caucasian donors included over 80% of the 398 genotyped donors. The aim of the study was to test whether cataloging public T cell receptors could identify signatures of past pathogen exposure. The study used immunosequencing to profile the T cell repertoires of approximately 650 subjects and linked those repertoires to cytomegalovirus serostatus. Besides the first cohort of roughly 700 subjects, a separate validation cohort made up of 120 different subjects was used. To predict cytomegalovirus infection status, the study combined high-throughput TCR immunosequencing, statistical association of individual TCRs with disease status, and machine learning. A later analysis re-examined previously published TCR beta repertoires from more than 650 donors and added high-resolution HLA genotyping to investigate patterns of TCR occurrence. The later analysis used no new phenotypic data to find candidate immune exposures, relying instead on TCR beta sequences and their occurrence across donors. An earlier analysis of 500 to 650 of the donors applied high-throughput TCR beta sequencing to assess whether each TCR beta V gene segment acted as functional or pseudogenic. Donor age, sex, ethnicity and CMV serostatus were collected together with the repertoire data. In a later genetic analysis, genome-wide SNP genotypes for about 60% of the 666 donors were used, and that subset was treated as a discovery cohort. Every discovery cohort repertoire had been produced on one sequencing platform. HLA typing included class I and class II loci at four-digit resolution. The number of donors typed differed by locus, with roughly 620-640 for A, B, C, DRB1 and DQB1, roughly 550 for DQA1, 600 to 610 for DPA1, and 450 to 480 for DPB1. Because of strong linkage in the cohort, roughly five DR-DQ haplotypes were treated as single units for association and clustering. Among around 400 genotyped donors of the cohort, an average of 235,054 unique TCR beta nucleotide sequences were sequenced per donor, around 18% of them non-productive.

The CDR3 holds 15 amino acids from the cysteine to the phenylalanine. The kept DNA is CDR3 alone, 45 bases in frame from the first base. Points the paper makes about the study in general: In a later genetic analysis, a missense DCLRE1C variant was associated with V-gene and J-gene trimming of TCR beta chains, and the association was replicated in an independent cohort. The authors suggested that the approach could potentially be generalized to other disease states and immunological phenotypes. A group of highly shared sequence variants was considered likely to be a technical artifact of the sequencing pipeline. In a later analysis, HLA-associated TCR beta chains showed more clonal expansion and lower generation probabilities than non-associated chains that were equally common. Sequencing depth was assumed to be roughly uniform across donors in the presence/absence analyses, though that assumption may not hold. According to a later analysis, TCR association rates differed among HLA loci, with DRB1 alleles showing the most associated TCRs and HLA-C alleles showing the fewest. In both the original and validation cohorts, the classifier was reported to diagnose cytomegalovirus status with high specificity and sensitivity. A further reported finding was that TCR beta sequences accurately predicted the HLA-A and HLA-B alleles for most subjects in the first cohort. The earlier analysis of some 560 of the donors excluded approximately 17 rarely observed V segments, including chromosome 9 orphons, because counts were too low. Because HLA typing was unavailable for some donors at each locus, only the typed subset was used in association tests. The only immune exposure information available for the cohort was CMV serostatus. In a later analysis, some 17,000 TCR beta sequences were associated with specific HLA alleles at a false discovery rate of 0.05. Linkage disequilibrium might explain the correlated functional status among segregating V segments, but an unknown experimental factor could not be excluded. In a later genetic analysis, fewer N-insertions in productive TCRs were reported among donors in an Asian-associated ancestry cluster than the roughly 710-donor mean. In a later analysis, several top co-occurrence clusters were reported to appear linked to parvovirus B19, influenza, CMV and Epstein-Barr virus. Because the 87-base-pair reads could not distinguish some IMGT-functional V segments, including TRBV6-2 and TRBV6-3, those segments were excluded. In an earlier analysis of a few hundred of the donors, most TCR beta V segments were observed in productive rearrangements about 90% or about 30% of the time, broadly matching IMGT annotations. Most TCR sequences were observed very rarely across donors, whereas some public TCRs were present in many individuals. Most CMV-associated TCR beta chains appeared to be HLA-restricted in a later analysis, and the HLA associations seemed to be driven largely by CMV exposure. Only TCR beta chains were sequenced in this cohort, and the absence of alpha or paired-chain data limited detectable features. In vitro tests confirmed that a few of the cytomegalovirus-associated TCR beta chains recognize cytomegalovirus antigens. In the study, 164 TCR beta chains were listed as associated with cytomegalovirus. Assigning TCR associations to individual alleles was difficult when HLA alleles, especially DR and DQ, strongly co-occurred.

Library generation was performed with the immunoSEQ multiplex PCR assay. A mixture of 60 forward primers for TCR Vbeta segments and 13 reverse primers for TCR Jbeta segments was used in the multiplex PCR. The CDR3 region of rearranged TCR beta genes was amplified from genomic DNA with a multiplex PCR assay. On the Illumina HiSeq System, the amplified TCR beta libraries were sequenced as 87-base-pair reads. The original methods were these. A later analysis counted approximately 84 million unique TCR beta chains across the 690 or so repertoires, and around 9.9 million of these chains were shared by at least two donors. A nearest-neighbor algorithm error-corrected the raw reads and collapsed the reads into unique sequences, merging closely related sequences to remove PCR and sequencing errors. Alignment of CDR3 sequences to IMGT reference sequences was used to assign V, D and J gene segments. Each retained sequence needed at least a six-nucleotide match to both a V gene segment and a J gene segment. A rearrangement was called productive if the CDR3 had no stop codons and remained in frame with V and J, and every other rearrangement was called non-productive. Following IMGT convention, CDR3 was defined as the stretch from the second conserved V-encoded cysteine to the conserved J-encoded phenylalanine. Sequences without an unambiguous match to a single V gene segment were excluded from the earlier analysis of approximately 560 of the donors. In an earlier analysis of almost 600 of the donors, a V segment was called functional when productive rearrangements were above 56.7%, and segregating when the standard deviation between donors exceeded 5%. A statistical classification framework was built for diagnosing cytomegalovirus status from the catalog of TCR beta chain sequences. In a later analysis, V and J genes were assigned by comparing TCR nucleotide sequences against IMGT/GENE-DB human TR gene sequences. A later analysis assigned CDR3 sequences and most-parsimonious VDJ recombination scenarios with the TCRdist pipeline. A later analysis defined each TCR beta chain by its CDR3 amino acid sequence plus V-gene family, and excluded reads lacking a unique V-gene family. To address suspected cross-contamination and a sequencing artifact, a later analysis removed approximately 590 highly shared, low-generation-probability nucleotide sequences. For each public chain, a later analysis derived a clonal expansion index from normalized ranks of inferred template counts within each repertoire. In a later analysis, generation probabilities were computed with a VDJ recombination model fitted to out-of-frame rearrangements, and the resulting probabilities were checked against IGoR. In a later analysis, TCR-TCR, TCR-HLA and TCR-CMV co-occurrence was scored with hypergeometric tests, and a repertoire-size bias correction was applied to TCR pairs. False discovery rates were estimated in a later analysis by permuting HLA or CMV assignments 20 times. In a later analysis, co-occurring TCRs were grouped using DBSCAN, with TCRdist sequence similarity added in when clustering inside HLA-allele-positive subsets. For co-occurrence clustering, repertoires with fewer than 30,000 or more than 120,000 public chains were excluded, along with roughly 5 repertoires with anomalous nucleotide sharing. TCRdb stores this immuneACCESS table with in-frame sequences only. Part of the clones is absent; in the studies checked, under half of the shortfall reflects unresolved V genes, and no reason is known for the rest. V and J calls plus clone size are reproduced from that table; the DNA served to infer D and trimming. Present in this sample are some 200,000 clones, roughly 76% of which were seen just once. In total, the top ten clones hold roughly 6.3% of the sample.

Remarks on this clone: The antigen it recognizes is unknown. Qualities for individual bases were not recorded, and no much larger clone is one base off.

The cohort was made up of 666 healthy bone marrow donors. Cohort members were all nominally healthy when sampled, although unrecorded immune exposures were likely present. The donor was CMV seropositive and belonged to the group of 250 to 300 seropositive cohort members. A peripheral blood sample was provided by each donor, and peripheral blood mononuclear cells were used for TCR beta sequencing. The Qiagen DNeasy Blood Extraction Kit was used to extract genomic DNA from the blood cell samples. The sequence links TRBV1 to TRBJ2-3; the D segment call TRBD2 is taken from the table without a DNA check. TRBV1 is a pseudogene segment. Sequenced: PBMCs. This sequence was found in a man in his forties in good health and CMV-seropositive. The CDR3 region reads CTSKPNLRCTDTQYF. The DNA sequence is as follows: TGCACCAGCAAACCGAACTTACGATGCACAGATACGCAGTATTTT.